This record concerns one T cell receptor beta chain sequence. The table came from immunoSEQ multiplex PCR; TCRdb's copy has only in-frame clones and leaves some out. The sample lists about 120,000 clones, over 75% occurring once. The sample belongs to a study of T cell responses to AZD1222 COVID-19 vaccine. V trimming: 10 bases; J trimming: 4 bases; junction bases outside the gene matches: 5. The CDR3 covers 13 residues. Germline CDR1 is ENHRY and CDR2 is SYGVKD. V and J are TRBV10-3 and TRBJ2-2, with 8 bases matching TRBD1. The source was peripheral blood, collected on day 0 of AZD1222 vaccination. This sequence was found in an adult in good health. The CDR3 is CATQGASTGELFF. CDR3 nucleotide sequence: TGTGCCACCCAGGGGGCGAGCACCGGGGAGCTGTTTTTT.